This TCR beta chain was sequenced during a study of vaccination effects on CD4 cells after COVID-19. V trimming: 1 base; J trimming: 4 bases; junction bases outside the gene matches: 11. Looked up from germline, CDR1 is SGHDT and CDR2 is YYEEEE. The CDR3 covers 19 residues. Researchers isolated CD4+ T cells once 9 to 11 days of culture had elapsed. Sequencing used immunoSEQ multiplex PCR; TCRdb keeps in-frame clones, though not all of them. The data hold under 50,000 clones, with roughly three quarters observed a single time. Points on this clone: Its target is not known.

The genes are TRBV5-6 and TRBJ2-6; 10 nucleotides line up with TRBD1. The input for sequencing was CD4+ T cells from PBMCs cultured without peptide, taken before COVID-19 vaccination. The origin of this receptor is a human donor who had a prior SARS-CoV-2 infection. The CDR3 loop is CASSLTAGTGVSGANVLTF. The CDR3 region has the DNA TGTGCCAGCAGCTTGACGGCCGGGACAGGGGTTTCAGGGGCCAACGTCCTGACTTTC.